These 30 T cell receptor beta chains were sequenced from one sample in a study of T cell changes during pregnancy in multiple sclerosis. The table came from immunoSEQ multiplex PCR; TCRdb's copy has only in-frame clones and leaves some out. Of around 20,000 clones listed, over 70% are singletons. The sequencing used CD8+ T cells from peripheral blood mononuclear cells, collected after pregnancy. Source of these receptors: a female donor in good health, enrolled as a control in a pregnancy study.

The CDR3 DNA follows: TGTGCCAGCAGCCTCACGCCAGGAGAGGGAGAGACCCAGTACTTC. Protein: CASSLTPGEGETQYF. V is TRBV9 and J is TRBJ2-5; perhaps TRBD2 as D (5 bases). Germline V gene data show CDR1 as SGDLS and CDR2 as YYNGEE. This CDR3 is 15 amino acids long. V dropped 4 bases and J dropped 4 bases, with 17 bases sitting between them.

The chain couples TRBV9 to TRBJ2-3, with D maybe TRBD1 (5 bases). Germline V lookup: CDR1 SGDLS, CDR2 YYNGEE. V gave up 4 bases and J gave up 1 base, with 13 bases separating them. This CDR3 has 15 residues. CDR3 in DNA: TGTGCCAGCAGCTTAGAGGACATGGGCACAGATACGCAGTATTTT. Translation gives CASSLEDMGTDTQYF.

This chain joins TRBV9 and TRBJ1-1, with 8 positions matching TRBD1. The V gene end was trimmed by 2 bases and the J gene end by 4 bases; junction bases not matched to a gene: 7. Germline V gene lookup returns CDR1 SGDLS and CDR2 YYNGEE. CDR3 length: 15 residues. The CDR3 spells CASSVDATGGTEAFF. The CDR3 DNA reads as TGTGCCAGCAGCGTCGATGCAACAGGGGGCACTGAAGCTTTCTTT.

This chain connects TRBV9 to TRBJ2-1, with 12 nucleotides matching TRBD1. Trimming at V came to 3 bases and at J to 7 bases, leaving 11 bases not matched to a gene. CDR1 and CDR2 (germline): SGDLS, YYNGEE. The CDR3 runs to 17 residues. Here the CDR3 DNA reads TGTGCCAGCAGCGACCAGGACGGGACAGGGGGCTGGAATGAGCAGTTCTTC. This gives the protein CASSDQDGTGGWNEQFF. The whole variable domain, filled in from reference TRBV9 and TRBJ2-1, reads DSGVTQTPKHLITATGQRVTLRCSPRSGDLSVYWYQQSLDQGLQFLIQYYNGEERAKGNILERFSAQQFPDLHSELNLSSLELGDSALYFCASSDQDGTGGWNEQFFGPGTRLTVL.

This clone was recorded once. V and J are TRBV4-3 and TRBJ2-3; 14 nucleotides match TRBD2. J was trimmed by 0 bases and V by 4 bases; bases with no gene match: 9. The CDR3 runs to 19 residues. CDR1 is LGHNA, CDR2 YSLEER, per germline. The CDR3 nucleotides are TGCGCCAGCAGCCGACTTACCGGGACTAGCGGGGGTAGCACAGATACGCAGTATTTT. Protein product: CASSRLTGTSGGSTDTQYF.

The chain carries TRBV21-1 and TRBJ1-1. TRBV21-1 is a recognized pseudogene. The CDR3 is made up of 17 amino acids. The CDR3 is CASSKALGGEVGTEAFF. DNA of the CDR3: TGTGCCAGCAGCAAAGCGCTGGGAGGGGAGGTCGGGACTGAAGCTTTCTTT.

V is TRBV4-1 and J is TRBJ1-2; 10 bases agree with TRBD1. The CDR3 spans 15 residues. Germline CDR1 is MGHRA and CDR2 is YSYEKL. Unmatched junction bases numbered 2, after V lost 0 bases and J lost 4 bases. CDR3 nucleotide sequence: TGCGCCAGCAGCCAAGAGGGACAGGGGACCTATGGCTACACCTTC. It encodes CASSQEGQGTYGYTF.

This chain connects TRBV6-4 to TRBJ2-3; 9 bases are a match to TRBD2. Germline CDR1 is MRHNA and CDR2 is SNTAGT. The CDR3 sequence is 24 residues long. The junction had 27 bases not matched to a gene; V was cut back by 0 bases and J by 2 bases. DNA for the CDR3: TGTGCCAGCAGTGACTCGATCCCTAGCGGGGATACTACTCGGGCGGCCTCATTCACAGATACGCAGTATTTT. Encoded protein: CASSDSIPSGDTTRAASFTDTQYF.

The chain combines TRBV6-6 with TRBJ2-3, with 10 positions matching TRBD1. V lost 6 bases and J lost 5; bases outside the gene matches: 11. CDR1 MNHNY and CDR2 SVGAGI come from the germline V gene (reference sequence). The CDR3 length is 16 residues. This chain's CDR3 is CASSPSGTGDVDTQYF. Here the CDR3 DNA reads TGTGCCAGCAGCCCTTCAGGGACAGGGGATGTAGATACGCAGTATTTT.

The V call is TRBV27, the J call TRBJ2-7; TRBD1 might be the D (6 bases). Germline V gives CDR1 MNHEY, CDR2 SMNVEV (reference sequence). Trimming took off 1 base at V and 5 bases at J, with 9 bases between the two ends. There are 13 residues in the CDR3. The CDR3 loop reads CASSLLQGHEQYF. Here the CDR3 DNA reads TGTGCCAGCAGTTTATTACAGGGACACGAGCAGTACTTC.

The chain recombines TRBV6-6 with TRBJ2-7, with 9 bases that match TRBD2. The germline V gene has CDR1 MNHNY and CDR2 SVGAGI (reference sequence). The CDR3 has 15 amino acids. V was clipped by 0 bases and J by 4 bases; unmatched bases: 4. The CDR3, as DNA: TGTGCCAGCAGTTACTCTGCGGGGGGGCCGTACGAGCAGTACTTC. This translates into CASSYSAGGPYEQYF.

The chain combines TRBV7-9 with TRBJ1-2, with TRBD1 matching 10 bases. CDR1 is SEHNR, CDR2 FQNEAQ, per germline (reference sequence). V was pared by 5 bases and J by 0 bases, with 3 bases of the junction left unmatched. CDR3 size: 15 residues. The CDR3 DNA is TGTGCCAGCAGCCTAGGGACAGGGGCTAACTATGGCTACACCTTC. It is translated as CASSLGTGANYGYTF.

This CDR3 reads CASSFSGDTEAFF. The CDR3 DNA reads as TGTGCCAGCAGTTTTTCGGGGGACACTGAAGCTTTCTTT. This chain joins TRBV27 and TRBJ1-1, with D possibly matching TRBD1 (5 bases). Looked up from germline, CDR1 is MNHEY and CDR2 is SMNVEV (reference sequence). Trimming took off 3 bases at V and 3 bases at J, with 8 bases between the two ends. This CDR3 comprises 13 residues.

This chain joins TRBV6-5 and TRBJ2-1, with 9 bases that match TRBD1. Germline CDR1 reads MNHEY; CDR2 reads SVGAGI. V shed 6 bases and J 4 bases; nucleotides not matched to a gene: 7. The CDR3 spans 15 residues. This CDR3 reads CASSLGQGRYNEQFF. The CDR3 nucleotides are TGTGCCAGCAGCCTCGGACAGGGGAGGTACAATGAGCAGTTCTTC.

J is TRBJ1-2 and V is TRBV13; TRBD1 agrees at 7 bases. Germline V gene sequence: CDR1 PRHDT, CDR2 FYEKMQ (reference sequence). The ends lost 1 base at V and 4 bases at J; junction bases unmatched: 9. CDR3 size: 16 residues. CDR3 sequence (DNA): TGTGCCAGCAGCTTAGCCGCAGCAGGGGGTCCCTATGGCTACACCTTC. It is translated as CASSLAAAGGPYGYTF.

The table lists this clone with a few counts. The rearrangement links TRBV9 to TRBJ1-6; D may be TRBD1 (6 bases). Trimming stripped 0 bases from V and 3 bases from J, with 13 bases between. The CDR3 has 17 residues. Germline V gives CDR1 SGDLS, CDR2 YYNGEE. CDR3 in amino acids: CASSVEGNRVYNSPLHF. The CDR3 coding sequence is TGTGCCAGCAGCGTAGAGGGGAACAGGGTCTATAATTCACCCCTCCACTTT.

The chain recombines TRBV18 with TRBJ1-3, with D perhaps TRBD1 (6 bases). The V end lost 6 bases, the J end lost 0 bases, and 12 bases lay between the germline ends. The germline V gene encodes CDR1 KGHSH and CDR2 LQKENI. The CDR3 has 15 amino acids. The CDR3 DNA is TGTGCCAGCTCCCAAGACAGGAGCTCTGGAAACACCATATATTTT. Its protein product is CASSQDRSSGNTIYF.

This clone has only a few counts. The rearrangement links TRBV6-4 to TRBJ2-2; 8 bases are a match to TRBD1. The J segment lost 3 bases and the V segment lost 4 bases, leaving 1 base of the junction unmatched. The CDR3 sequence is 14 residues long. Germline V gene lookup returns CDR1 MRHNA and CDR2 SNTAGT. The CDR3 DNA reads TGTGCCAGCAGTGCGGGACAGGACACCGGGGAGCTGTTTTTT. This translates into CASSAGQDTGELFF.

This clone was counted only a few times. The rearrangement uses TRBV6-4 and TRBJ2-3; 11 bases line up with TRBD2. Per germline, CDR1 MRHNA and CDR2 SNTAGT. This CDR3 has 15 residues. The trim removed 4 bases at V and 4 bases at J, leaving 4 bases unmatched. The CDR3 DNA reads as TGTGCCAGCAGTGTTAGCGGGGGGGCCTCAGATACGCAGTATTTT. Its protein is CASSVSGGASDTQYF.

This chain uses TRBV14 with TRBJ2-7; perhaps TRBD1 as D (5 bases). There are 15 residues in the CDR3. V gave up 1 base and J gave up 0 bases, with 10 bases separating them. Germline V CDR1 and CDR2: SGHDN, FVKESK. The CDR3 loop is CASSQVGRSSYEQYF. For the CDR3, the DNA is TGTGCCAGCAGCCAAGTGGGGCGGTCCTCCTACGAGCAGTACTTC. The full variable domain, with the rest looked up from reference TRBV14 and TRBJ2-7, is EAGVTQFPSHSVIEKGQTVTLRCDPISGHDNLYWYRRVMGKEIKFLLHFVKESKQDESGMPNNRFLAERTGGTYSTLKVQPAELEDSGVYFCASSQVGRSSYEQYFGPGTRLTVT.

CDR3 coding DNA: TGTGCCAGCAGCTTTCTTCAAAACTACAGGGGACTAGATACGCAGTATTTT. It yields the protein CASSFLQNYRGLDTQYF. This rearrangement joins TRBV13 to TRBJ2-3; weak D call: TRBD1 (7 bases). The V end was cut by 3 bases, the J end by 5 bases, with 21 bases between. The CDR3 spans 17 residues. CDR1 and CDR2 from the germline V gene are PRHDT and FYEKMQ (reference sequence).

V is TRBV27 and J is TRBJ2-7, with a possible D match to TRBD2 (6 bases). Germline CDR1 and CDR2: MNHEY and SMNVEV (reference sequence). Trimming cost V 6 bases and J 9 bases, with 21 bases left between them. The CDR3 is 14 amino acids. The CDR3 here is CASRPGEIFSGQYF. As DNA, the CDR3 is TGTGCCAGCAGGCCGGGAGAAATATTCTCCGGGCAGTACTTC.

The chain joins TRBV2 to TRBJ1-4; 8 positions match TRBD1. CDR3 length: 14 residues. The trim removed 9 bases at V and 5 bases at J, leaving 8 bases unmatched. Germline CDR1 reads SNHLY; CDR2 reads FYNNEI. The chain's CDR3 is CARDAGGRNEKLFF. The DNA of the CDR3 is TGTGCCAGGGATGCAGGGGGCAGAAATGAAAAACTGTTTTTT.

The chain employs TRBV27 and TRBJ1-1, with a tentative D call TRBD1 (5 bases). The CDR3 is made up of 13 amino acids. The germline V gene has CDR1 MNHEY and CDR2 SMNVEV (reference sequence). V lost 3 bases and J 1 base, leaving 6 bases between the germline ends. In DNA, the CDR3 is TGTGCCAGCAGTTTCGGACAGAACACTGAAGCTTTCTTT. Amino acid sequence: CASSFGQNTEAFF.

This chain links TRBV27 with TRBJ2-5, with no clear D. Germline V CDR1 and CDR2: MNHEY, SMNVEV (reference sequence). V was shortened by 5 bases and J by 0 bases, with 4 bases between the two germline ends. The CDR3 spans 12 residues. CDR3 loop: CASSPDQETQYF. CDR3 nucleotides: TGTGCCAGCAGTCCAGACCAAGAGACCCAGTACTTC.

With regard to this clone: One end of the junction varies from germline; a read error may be responsible. The sample holds other DNA sequences that translate to the same CDR3. The chain employs TRBV5-4 and TRBJ2-5, with TRBD2 identical over 10 bases. CDR3 size: 15 residues. CDR1 is SGHNT, CDR2 YYREEE, per germline (reference sequence). CDR3 loop: CASSQERGGQETQYF. Here the CDR3 DNA reads TGCGCCAGCAGCCAAGAGCGGGGGGGCCAAGAGACCCAGTACTTC.

The count of this clone is one. The genes are TRBV9 and TRBJ2-2; 7 nucleotides match TRBD1. The germline V gene has CDR1 SGDLS and CDR2 YYNGEE. The V and J ends lost 5 bases and 3 bases, in that order; junction bases with no gene match: 13. The CDR3 covers 17 residues. This CDR3 reads CASRGSPRDSYTGELFF. The CDR3 DNA is TGTGCCAGCAGGGGAAGCCCCCGGGACAGCTACACCGGGGAGCTGTTTTTT.

The V call is TRBV6-6, the J call TRBJ2-1; 14 nucleotides match TRBD2. The CDR3 covers 15 residues. The V and J ends lost 6 bases and 3 bases, in that order; junction bases with no gene match: 1. Germline loops: CDR1 MNHNY, CDR2 SVGAGI (reference sequence). The CDR3 DNA reads TGTGCCAGCAGGGGACTAGCGGGGGACTACAATGAGCAGTTCTTC. Translation gives CASRGLAGDYNEQFF.

V is TRBV7-6 and J is TRBJ2-2; the match to TRBD2 covers 9 bases. The CDR3 is made up of 18 amino acids. J gave up 1 base and V 1 base, and 7 bases lay outside the gene matches. Germline V gene sequence: CDR1 SGHVS, CDR2 FNYEAQ. The CDR3 protein is CASSLEDSGGGNTGELFF. The DNA of the CDR3 is TGTGCCAGCAGCTTAGAAGATAGCGGGGGTGGGAACACCGGGGAGCTGTTTTTT.

The chain carries TRBV7-9 and TRBJ2-3, with D tentatively TRBD2 (5 bases). Germline V CDR1 and CDR2: SEHNR, FQNEAQ (reference sequence). CDR3 length: 13 residues. Trimming cost V 11 bases and J 1 base, with 13 bases left between them. The CDR3 coding sequence is TGTGCCGGACTGGAGGCTCGCACAGATACGCAGTATTTT. Its protein is CAGLEARTDTQYF. The whole variable domain, filled in from reference TRBV7-9 and TRBJ2-3, reads DTGVSQNPRHKITKRGQNVTFRCDPISEHNRLYWYRQTLGQGPEFLTYFQNEAQLEKSRLLSDRFSAERPKGSFSTLEIQRTEQGDSAMYLCAGLEARTDTQYFGPGTRLTVL.